A single sample gave rise to the 2 T cell receptor beta chains below, sequenced in a study of identical twins (dated by TCRdb to 2016 to 2018). Preparation of the library involved 5' RACE. The sequencer was an Illumina HiSeq 2000. The public reads were quality trimmed at Q25 with fastp and then assembled into clones with MiXCR by TCRdb, keeping productive beta chains. Rows are unified per CDR3 protein, each entry keeping the most common DNA and genes. The sample yields hundreds of thousands of distinct CDR3 sequences; 15% to 20% were counted once. The ten biggest clones cover around 13% of the sample. These data are also associated with another study on T cells expressing NK-cell markers.

The source material was PBMCs. The receptor set was obtained from a woman younger than 30 in good health.

This clonotype was counted between two and nine times. The chain has TRBV27 and TRBJ2-1, with 10 bases aligning to TRBD1. This CDR3 is 14 amino acids long. The germline CDR1 and CDR2 sequences are MNHEY and SMNVEV (reference sequence). V lost 4 bases and J lost 9; bases outside the gene matches: 6. Here the CDR3 DNA reads TGTGCCAGCAGTTCCGGGACAGGGGTTTTTGAGCAGTTCTTC. It encodes CASSSGTGVFEQFF.

This clonotype was picked up a small number of times. This chain uses TRBV9 with TRBJ2-5; D remains ambiguous. The germline V gene encodes CDR1 SGDLS and CDR2 YYNGEE. V lost 3 bases to trimming and J lost 2 bases, with 20 bases between them. The CDR3 is made up of 17 amino acids. The DNA for the CDR3 is TGTGCCAGCAGCGCCCTCCCTGCCCCCCTCGGGCAAGAGACCCAGTACTTC. Translation gives CASSALPAPLGQETQYF.